The clone carrying this T cell receptor beta chain was seen just once. Its matching antigen is unknown. CDR1 is MNHEY and CDR2 is SVGEGT in the germline V gene. The CDR3 loop spans 17 amino acids. Deletions cut 6 bases from V and 0 bases from J, with 18 bases between. Amplifying from RNA transcripts, the study obtained TCR beta CDR3 regions. Second-round multiplex PCR came after first-round RT-PCR with HTBI primers. A single record per CDR3 protein comes from TCRdb applying MiXCR to the multiplex PCR reads. The data hold roughly 1.1 million distinct CDR3 sequences, with roughly 35% observed a single time. The data originate from a study of Graves' ophthalmopathy and Graves' hyperthyroidism. Study-level findings and limits: Ophthalmopathy progression was predicted with around 71% sensitivity and approximately 72% specificity.

The sample consisted of peripheral blood or thyroid tissue (not recorded which). The origin of this receptor is an adult man with Graves' hyperthyroidism. The V call is TRBV6-2 or TRBV6-3, the J call TRBJ1-5; D might be TRBD1 (6 bases). The CDR3 region has the DNA TGTGCCAGCAGAGAACAGGGAAGGGTCTATAGCAATCAGCCCCAGCATTTT. Its protein is CASREQGRVYSNQPQHF.